These T cell receptor beta chains were read from a single sample in a study of shared clonotypes between healthy human individuals. Only in-frame clones appear in the TCRdb table, and some are missing; sequencing was by immunoSEQ multiplex PCR. This sample has 530,000 or so clones, with about 80% found just once. The sample comprised PBMCs. Receptors originate from a woman aged 40 to 50 in good health. Some clones in this sample may be carry-over from other donors' samples. The CDR3 runs from the conserved cysteine through the conserved F or W. Fields, in order: V gene, J gene, clone size, D gene, CDR3 protein, CDR3 DNA. D genes are given only for firm matches. Only part of the rows carry a size: once, few, many, or a class if the clone is expanded.

>TRBV11-2|TRBJ2-2|.|TRBD2
CASSLWASGRAGTGELFF
TGTGCCAGCAGCTTATGGGCTAGCGGGAGGGCGGGCACCGGGGAGCTGTTTTTT
>TRBV7-9|TRBJ1-2|.|TRBD1
CASSQDRGLGYGYTF
TGTGCCAGCAGCCAGGACAGGGGGTTAGGCTATGGCTACACCTTC
>TRBV5-1|TRBJ2-7|.|.
CASSFGTTYEQYF
TGCGCCAGCAGCTTTGGCACAACCTACGAGCAGTACTTC
>TRBV6-1|TRBJ2-2|.|.
CASRTRTSPGELFF
TGTGCCAGCAGGACACGGACCTCACCCGGGGAGCTGTTTTTT
>TRBV9|TRBJ1-3|.|.
CASRPHSGNTIYF
TGTGCCAGCAGACCGCACTCTGGAAACACCATATATTTT
>TRBV28|TRBJ1-5|.|.
CASRGGQGGNQPQHF
TGTGCCTCCCGGGGGGGCCAGGGAGGCAATCAGCCCCAGCATTTT
>TRBV6-6|TRBJ2-1|.|.
CATNLDNLFF
TGTGCCACCAACTTAGACAATTTGTTCTTC
>TRBV14|TRBJ2-7|.|TRBD1
CASSLSQDRRYFYEQYF
TGTGCCAGCAGCCTAAGTCAGGACAGGAGGTACTTTTACGAGCAGTACTTC
>TRBV5-6|TRBJ1-2|.|TRBD1
CASSKTGIYGYTF
TGTGCCAGCAGCAAGACAGGGATCTATGGCTACACCTTC
>TRBV7-9|TRBJ1-1|few|.
CASSFQGNTEAFF
TGTGCCAGCAGCTTCCAGGGTAACACTGAAGCTTTCTTT